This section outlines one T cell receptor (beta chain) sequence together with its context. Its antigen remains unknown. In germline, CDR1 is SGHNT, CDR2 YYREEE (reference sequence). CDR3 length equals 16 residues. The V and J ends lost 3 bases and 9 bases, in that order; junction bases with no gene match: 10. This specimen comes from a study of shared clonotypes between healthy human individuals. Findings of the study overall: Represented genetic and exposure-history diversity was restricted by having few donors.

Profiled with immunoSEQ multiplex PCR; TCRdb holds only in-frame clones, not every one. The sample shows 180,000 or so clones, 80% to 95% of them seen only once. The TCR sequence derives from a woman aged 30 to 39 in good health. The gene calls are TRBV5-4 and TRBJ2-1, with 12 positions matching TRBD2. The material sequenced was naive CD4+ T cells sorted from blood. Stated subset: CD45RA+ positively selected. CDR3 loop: CASSSPGLAGKSEQFF. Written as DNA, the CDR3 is TGTGCCAGCAGCTCCCCCGGACTAGCGGGAAAGAGTGAGCAGTTCTTC.